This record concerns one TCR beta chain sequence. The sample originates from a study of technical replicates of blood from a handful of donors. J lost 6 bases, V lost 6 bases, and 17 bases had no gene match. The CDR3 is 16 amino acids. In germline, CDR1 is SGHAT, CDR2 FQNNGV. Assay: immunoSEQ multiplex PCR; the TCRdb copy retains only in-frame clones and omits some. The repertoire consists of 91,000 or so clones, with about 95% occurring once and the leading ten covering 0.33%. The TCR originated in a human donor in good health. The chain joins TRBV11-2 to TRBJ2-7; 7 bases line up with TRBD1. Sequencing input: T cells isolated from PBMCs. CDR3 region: CASSSRIRDSRPEQYF. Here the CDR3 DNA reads TGTGCCAGCAGTTCAAGAATTCGGGACAGTCGCCCCGAGCAGTACTTC.